This record covers a single T cell receptor beta chain. This specimen belongs to a study of identical twins. CDR3 length: 13 residues. Between the trimmed V and J ends, which lost 4 bases and 4 bases, there was a span of 10 bases. Germline loops: CDR1 SGHDT, CDR2 YYEEEE. TCRdb used MiXCR to reprocess the 5' RACE reads, holding one entry per CDR3 protein. The sample lists about 190,000 distinct CDR3 sequences, approximately 15% occurring once. The sample was also reused in another study, on T cells expressing NK-cell markers. That study reports: Four donors showed these clonotypes also leading the CD3+CD56-NKG2C+ fraction.

V is TRBV5-6 and J is TRBJ2-3; no clear D gene. The material sequenced was CD8+ T cells sorted from blood. The receptor comes from a woman between 18 and 29 years old in good health. CDR3 DNA sequence: TGTGCCAGCAGCCACGGACGAGCAGATACGCAGTATTTT. It specifies CASSHGRADTQYF.